Following are 28 T cell receptor beta chains from one sample sequenced in a study of cytomegalovirus exposure and HLA in healthy donors (dated by TCRdb to 2016 to 2017). The protocol used for the library was the immunoSEQ multiplex PCR assay. A mixture of 60 forward primers for TCR Vbeta segments and 13 reverse primers for TCR Jbeta segments was used in the multiplex PCR. In TCRdb, the immuneACCESS table is reduced to in-frame sequences with V and J assigned. These tables do not hold every clone; where another copy was compared, an unresolved V gene accounts for under half, and the others remain unexplained. The sample data list 95,000 to 100,000 clones, and around 74% of these were observed just once. Around 1.9% of the sample comes from the top ten. Sample: PBMCs. These receptors were obtained from a woman in her thirties or forties in good health and CMV-seronegative.

The chain has TRBV6-6 and TRBJ2-7; 12 bases agree with TRBD1. J lost 4 bases, V lost 7 bases, and 5 bases had no gene match. This CDR3 has 14 amino acids. Germline-derived CDR1 and CDR2 are MNHNY and SVGAGI (reference sequence). The CDR3 sequence is CASNPGQGAYEQYF. CDR3 sequence (DNA): TGTGCCAGCAATCCGGGACAGGGGGCTTACGAGCAGTACTTC.

As for this clone: The junction does not match germline at one end; this may be a read error. This chain joins TRBV7-9 and TRBJ2-4, with 9 nucleotides matching TRBD2. CDR3 length: 14 amino acids. Germline CDR1 SEHNR, CDR2 FQNEAQ (reference sequence). The CDR3: CAGSLNSGGTIQYF. The DNA of the CDR3 is TGTGCCGGCAGCTTAAATAGCGGGGGAACTATTCAGTACTTC. Filled out from reference TRBV7-9 and TRBJ2-4, the complete variable domain reads DTGVSQNPRHKITKRGQNVTFRCDPISEHNRLYWYRQTLGQGPEFLTYFQNEAQLEKSRLLSDRFSAERPKGSFSTLEIQRTEQGDSAMYLCAGSLNSGGTIQYFGAGTRLSVL.

The CDR3 sequence is CASSQVYLGSNSPLHF. CDR3 sequence (DNA): TGTGCCAGCAGCCAAGTTTATTTGGGCAGTAATTCACCCCTCCACTTT. This chain uses TRBV4-2 with TRBJ1-6, with no clear D. From germline, CDR1 is LGHNA and CDR2 YNFKEQ. The CDR3 spans 16 residues. Trimming cost V 1 base and J 6 bases, with 13 bases left between them.

This chain links TRBV6-1 with TRBJ1-4; a possible D gene is TRBD1 (5 bases). Germline V gives CDR1 MNHNS, CDR2 SASEGT. This CDR3 has 13 amino acids. Trimming took off 8 bases at V and 2 bases at J, with 9 bases between the two ends. The CDR3 coding sequence is TGTGCCAGCCGCCGGGGGACTAATGAAAAACTGTTTTTT. It translates to CASRRGTNEKLFF.

The chain links TRBV5-1 to TRBJ2-1; D is perhaps TRBD1 (5 bases). Trimming took off 4 bases at V and 6 bases at J, with 14 bases between the two ends. CDR1 SGHRS and CDR2 YFSETQ come from the germline V gene. The CDR3 loop spans 14 amino acids. The CDR3: CASSLRQPPNEQFF. CDR3 nucleotide sequence: TGCGCCAGCAGCCTGAGACAGCCCCCCAATGAGCAGTTCTTC.

The table lists this clone with a count of one. This chain uses TRBV7-9 with TRBJ1-1; TRBD1 matches at 11 bases. CDR3 size: 18 residues. The germline V gene has CDR1 SEHNR and CDR2 FQNEAQ (reference sequence). The junction had 13 bases not matched to a gene; V was cut back by 4 bases and J by 3 bases. Here the CDR3 reads CASSSVQDRGPTDTEAFF. CDR3 DNA sequence: TGTGCCAGCAGCTCAGTACAGGACAGGGGGCCGACTGACACTGAAGCTTTCTTT.

The V call is TRBV6-5, the J call TRBJ1-1; 10 bases are shared with TRBD1. CDR1 and CDR2 (germline): MNHEY, SVGAGI. V gave up 4 bases and J gave up 2 bases; unmatched junction bases: 4. CDR3 length: 15 residues. The CDR3, as DNA: TGTGCCAGCAGTTTTGGGGACAGGGGCAACACTGAAGCTTTCTTT. Protein product: CASSFGDRGNTEAFF.

The chain carries TRBV28 and TRBJ2-7; 9 bases line up with TRBD2. V was pared by 2 bases and J by 3 bases, with 5 bases of the junction left unmatched. The CDR3 runs to 15 residues. Germline assignment: CDR1 MDHEN and CDR2 SYDVKM. The CDR3 sequence is CASSLTSGSHYEQYF. For the CDR3, the DNA is TGTGCCAGCAGTTTAACTAGCGGGTCTCACTACGAGCAGTACTTC.

This chain joins TRBV5-6 and TRBJ2-2; D perhaps matches TRBD1 (6 bases). The CDR3 covers 16 residues. Germline V gene sequence: CDR1 SGHDT, CDR2 YYEEEE. V was clipped by 4 bases and J by 3 bases, with 16 bases between them. CDR3 DNA sequence: TGTGCCAGCAGCCCCCGGACAGCCTTCCACACCGGGGAGCTGTTTTTT. Amino acid sequence: CASSPRTAFHTGELFF.

The chain joins TRBV29-1 to TRBJ2-3; 7 bases map to TRBD2. Germline V lookup: CDR1 SQVTM, CDR2 ANQGSEA. The ends lost 7 bases at V and 1 base at J; junction bases unmatched: 8. The CDR3 sequence is 14 residues long. As DNA, the CDR3 is TGCAGCGCCACGAGGACTAGGGGCACAGATACGCAGTATTTT. Encoded protein: CSATRTRGTDTQYF.

The chain employs TRBV7-2 and TRBJ1-1; no reliable D call. Germline V gives CDR1 SGHTA, CDR2 FQGNSA. Trimming left V 0 bases short and J 4 bases short, with 6 bases between. The CDR3 has 13 residues. The chain's CDR3 is CASSLAFPTEAFF. CDR3 bases: TGTGCCAGCAGCTTAGCCTTTCCCACTGAAGCTTTCTTT. Based on the CDR3 plus reference TRBV7-2 and TRBJ1-1, the full variable domain is GAGVSQSPSNKVTEKGKDVELRCDPISGHTALYWYRQSLGQGLEFLIYFQGNSAPDKSGLPSDRFSAERTGGSVSTLTIQRTQQEDSAVYLCASSLAFPTEAFFGQGTRLTVV.

This sequence joins TRBV7-2 and TRBJ2-1; 9 bases agree with TRBD2. Germline V gene sequence: CDR1 SGHTA, CDR2 FQGNSA. The CDR3 has 15 amino acids. The junction had 2 bases not matched to a gene; V was cut back by 4 bases and J by 1 base. CDR3 sequence (DNA): TGTGCCAGCAGCTCAGGACTAGCGTCCTACAATGAGCAGTTCTTC. It specifies CASSSGLASYNEQFF.

The chain joins TRBV27 to TRBJ2-2; D is possibly TRBD2 (6 bases). This CDR3 has 13 residues. V dropped 8 bases and J dropped 8 bases, with 15 bases sitting between them. The germline CDR1 and CDR2 sequences are MNHEY and SMNVEV (reference sequence). Here the CDR3 reads CASLGGISGELFF. In DNA form, the CDR3 reads TGTGCCAGCTTAGGCGGGATTTCGGGGGAGCTGTTTTTT.

J is TRBJ1-2 and V is TRBV11-2; D is unclear. CDR3 length: 12 amino acids. V lost 1 base and J 7 bases, leaving 7 bases between the germline ends. CDR1 is SGHAT and CDR2 is FQNNGV in the germline V gene. The CDR3 region has the DNA TGTGCCAGCAGCTTAGCGCGGGGTGGCTACACCTTC. Protein product: CASSLARGGYTF.

There are a few counts of this clone. V is TRBV7-6 and J is TRBJ2-3; TRBD2 matches 7 bases. J gave up 2 bases and V 0 bases, and 2 bases lay outside the gene matches. The CDR3 extends over 15 amino acids. Germline V gene data show CDR1 as SGHVS and CDR2 as FNYEAQ. In DNA, the CDR3 is TGTGCCAGCAGCTTAGCGGGGGGGAACACAGATACGCAGTATTTT. Residues: CASSLAGGNTDTQYF.

This clone occurred a few times. The rearrangement links TRBV6-1 to TRBJ2-7; 15 nucleotides align to TRBD2. This CDR3 is built from 17 residues. Germline lookup yields CDR1 MNHNS and CDR2 SASEGT. Germline trimming cut 3 bases from V and 6 bases from J; bases unmatched to any gene: 9. The CDR3 sequence: CASSDLKWTSGRVEQYF. In DNA, the CDR3 is TGTGCCAGCAGTGACCTAAAATGGACTAGCGGGAGGGTCGAGCAGTACTTC.

The J gene is TRBJ2-5, the V gene TRBV6-5, with TRBD1 matching over 7 bases. Germline V lookup: CDR1 MNHEY, CDR2 SVGAGI. V trimming: 6 bases; J trimming: 1 base; junction bases outside the gene matches: 5. The CDR3 is 14 residues long. DNA for the CDR3: TGTGCCAGCAGAGACAGGGATCGCCAAGAGACCCAGTACTTC. It translates to CASRDRDRQETQYF.

The chain is built from TRBV15 and TRBJ1-5; TRBD1 agrees at 9 bases. With 0 bases clipped from V and 7 bases from J, the junction kept 4 bases outside the gene matches. This CDR3 spans 15 amino acids. The germline V gene has CDR1 LNHNV and CDR2 YYDKDF (reference sequence). DNA for the CDR3: TGTGCCACCAGCAGAGATCCGACAGGGGGACAGCCCCAGCATTTT. It codes for CATSRDPTGGQPQHF.

The CDR3 nucleotides read TGCGCCAGCAGCCCGACCTCCTACCGGGGCAGCGGGGATTCCTACAATGAGCAGTTCTTC. This encodes CASSPTSYRGSGDSYNEQFF. The chain has TRBV10-2 and TRBJ2-1; 7 bases line up with TRBD2. Per the germline V gene, CDR1 is WSHSY and CDR2 is SAAADI. V trimming: 6 bases; J trimming: 1 base; junction bases outside the gene matches: 21. The length of the CDR3 is 20 residues.

This chain joins TRBV2 and TRBJ2-7, with 9 nucleotides matching TRBD2. Looked up from germline, CDR1 is SNHLY and CDR2 is FYNNEI. V trimming: 6 bases; J trimming: 4 bases; junction bases outside the gene matches: 7. The CDR3 covers 14 residues. This chain's CDR3 is CASSPSGNAYEQYF. The DNA for the CDR3 is TGTGCCAGCAGCCCTAGCGGGAATGCTTACGAGCAGTACTTC.

This clone was observed once. The chain joins TRBV7-9 to TRBJ2-7; maybe TRBD2 (6 bases). The V and J ends lost 5 bases and 2 bases respectively, with 16 bases between them. CDR1 is SEHNR, CDR2 FQNEAQ, per germline (reference sequence). The CDR3 totals 15 residues. The CDR3 loop is CASSPPWDWPYEQYF. CDR3 DNA: TGTGCCAGCAGCCCGCCCTGGGACTGGCCCTACGAGCAGTACTTC.

The genes are TRBV28 and TRBJ1-6; D uncertain. V gave up 7 bases and J gave up 7 bases, with 11 bases separating them. There are 13 residues in the CDR3. Germline V CDR1 and CDR2: MDHEN, SYDVKM. The CDR3 nucleotides are TGTGCCAGCAATTCTCAGGTGAATTCACCCCTCCACTTT. Translating it yields CASNSQVNSPLHF.

The chain recombines TRBV6-1 with TRBJ1-5; D unclear. The CDR3 is 14 amino acids. Looked up from germline, CDR1 is MNHNS and CDR2 is SASEGT. V shed 0 bases and J shed 5 bases, with 8 bases lying between them. CDR3 DNA sequence: TGTGCCAGCAGTGAAGCGGAGGATTATCAGCCCCAGCATTTT. The encoded protein is CASSEAEDYQPQHF.

In its sample, this clone was seen a few times. The chain has TRBV5-1 and TRBJ2-3, with a tentative D call TRBD2 (6 bases). The germline CDR1 and CDR2 sequences are SGHRS and YFSETQ. The V end lost 1 base, the J end lost 8 bases, and 23 bases lay between the germline ends. This CDR3 spans 17 amino acids. The CDR3 sequence: CASSLSRSGEAPVTQYF. The DNA for the CDR3 is TGCGCCAGCAGCTTGAGTCGGTCGGGAGAAGCTCCGGTTACGCAGTATTTT.

This rearrangement joins TRBV5-4 to TRBJ1-1; 9 bases match TRBD1. J was trimmed by 5 bases and V by 1 base; bases with no gene match: 9. The CDR3 has 16 residues. Looked up from germline, CDR1 is SGHNT and CDR2 is YYREEE (reference sequence). DNA of the CDR3: TGTGCCAGCAGCTTGAGACAGGGGGTAAGGTGGACTGAAGCTTTCTTT. This gives the protein CASSLRQGVRWTEAFF.

This clone turned up a few times. The genes are TRBV6-5 and TRBJ2-7; perhaps TRBD1 as D (5 bases). The CDR3 covers 11 residues. Per germline, CDR1 MNHEY and CDR2 SVGAGI. V was pared by 2 bases and J by 6 bases, with 5 bases between. The CDR3 spells CASSYQGEQYF. The CDR3 bases are TGTGCCAGCAGTTACCAGGGCGAGCAGTACTTC.

This chain links TRBV6-5 with TRBJ1-1; tentatively, D is TRBD1 (6 bases). The germline gives CDR1 MNHEY, CDR2 SVGAGI. This CDR3 has 13 amino acids. Trimming removed 0 bases at V and 7 bases at J, with 9 bases between. The CDR3 spells CASSYSIRGEAFF. The CDR3 coding sequence is TGTGCCAGCAGTTACTCGATCAGGGGTGAAGCTTTCTTT.

The rearrangement links TRBV21-1 to TRBJ2-2; TRBD2 is taken as the D call from the table, unchecked against the DNA. TRBV21-1 is reported as a pseudogene. This CDR3 is 16 amino acids long. The CDR3 here is CASSKAGRSGDRELFF. The DNA of the CDR3 is TGTGCCAGCAGCAAAGCGGGTCGGAGCGGGGACCGGGAGCTGTTTTTT.